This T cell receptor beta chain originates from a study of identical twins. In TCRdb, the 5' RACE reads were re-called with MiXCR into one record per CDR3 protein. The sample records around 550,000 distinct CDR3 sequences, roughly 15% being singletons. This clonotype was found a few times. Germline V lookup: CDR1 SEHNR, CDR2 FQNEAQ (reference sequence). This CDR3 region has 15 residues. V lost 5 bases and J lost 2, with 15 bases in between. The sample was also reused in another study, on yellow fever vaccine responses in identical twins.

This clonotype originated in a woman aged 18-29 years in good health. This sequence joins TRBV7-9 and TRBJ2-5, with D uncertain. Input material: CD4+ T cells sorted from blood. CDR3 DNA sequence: TGTGCCAGCAGCGCCCCCCGGGCTAAACAAGAGACCCAGTACTTC. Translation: CASSAPRAKQETQYF.